This paragraph reports one T cell receptor (beta chain). Antigen unknown. This record comes from a study of T cell repertoires in cytomegalovirus infection. Study-level information: Recently described HLA-C-restricted plus well-studied HLA-B-restricted CMV epitopes were used. From public TCR beta signatures came an indication of both CMV infection and matching HLA type. Whole-study findings and limits: Carriers of CMV and the relevant HLA type were discriminated by public TCR beta frequency. HLA-C-restricted CMV-specific TCR beta clonotypes were dominant in the ex vivo response.

Each CDR3 protein is one row after TCRdb ran MiXCR on the reads. The data show approximately 310,000 distinct CDR3 sequences, with around 25% seen just once and roughly 13% held by the top ten. The ends lost 3 bases at V and 6 bases at J; junction bases unmatched: 5. This CDR3 spans 13 amino acids. Germline CDR1 is SGHAT and CDR2 is FQNNGV. This material consisted of cultured PBMCs, taken from culture after CMV antigen stimulation. The V call is TRBV11-2, the J call TRBJ2-7, with 7 nucleotides matching TRBD1. The receptor comes from a human donor in good health (CMV status not recorded). Some clones in this sample may be carry-over from other donors' samples. DNA for the CDR3: TGTGCCAGCAGCTTGACAGGGAACCGCGAGCAGTACGTC. Protein product: CASSLTGNREQYV.